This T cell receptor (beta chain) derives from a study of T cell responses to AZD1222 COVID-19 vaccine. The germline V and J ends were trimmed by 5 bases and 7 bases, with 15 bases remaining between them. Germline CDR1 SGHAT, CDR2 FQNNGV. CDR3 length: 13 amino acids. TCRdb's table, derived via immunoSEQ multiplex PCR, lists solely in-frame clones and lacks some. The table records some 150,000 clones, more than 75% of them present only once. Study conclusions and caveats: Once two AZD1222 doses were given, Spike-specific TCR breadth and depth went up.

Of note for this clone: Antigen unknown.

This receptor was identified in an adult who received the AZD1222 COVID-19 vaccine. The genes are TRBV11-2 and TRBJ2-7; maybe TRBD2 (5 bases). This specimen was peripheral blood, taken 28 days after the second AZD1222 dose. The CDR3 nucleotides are TGTGCCAGCAGCCCCCGGGGTTCCCGGGAGCAGTACTTC. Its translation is CASSPRGSREQYF.